These 10 T cell receptor beta chains were sequenced from one sample in a study of CD8 T cells in Susac syndrome. cDNA came from around 0.5 to 1 ug RNA primed by random hexamers. In TCRdb, the immunoSEQ multiplex PCR reads were re-called with MiXCR into one record per CDR3 protein. The sample shows 100,000 to 150,000 distinct CDR3 sequences, more than 90% of them seen only once. Sequenced material: CD8+ T cells from PBMCs. These receptors all come from a human donor with Susac syndrome.

The rearrangement links TRBV6-6 to TRBJ2-1; 9 nucleotides agree with TRBD2. V lost 6 bases and J lost 7; bases outside the gene matches: 4. CDR1 is MNHNY, CDR2 SVGAGI, per germline (reference sequence). The CDR3 is 13 residues long. In DNA, the CDR3 is TGTGCCAGCAGCCCGACTAGCGGAAATGAGCAGTTCTTC. This encodes CASSPTSGNEQFF.

The V call is TRBV6-5, the J call TRBJ2-1, with D perhaps given as TRBD1 or TRBD2 (6 bases each). CDR1 is MNHEY, CDR2 SVGAGI, per germline. V was trimmed by 5 bases and J by 1 base, leaving 12 bases between them. The CDR3 covers 15 residues. The CDR3: CASSLRGPSYNEQFF. The CDR3 nucleotides are TGTGCCAGCAGTCTCCGGGGGCCTTCCTACAATGAGCAGTTCTTC.

The chain links TRBV12-3 or TRBV12-4 to TRBJ1-5; no clear D. The length of the CDR3 is 12 residues. V shed 3 bases and J shed 5 bases, with 5 bases lying between them. Here the CDR3 reads CASSFFDQPQHF. CDR3 coding DNA: TGTGCCAGCAGTTTCTTCGATCAGCCCCAGCATTTT.

V is TRBV7-9 and J is TRBJ1-1, with D unresolved. CDR3 length: 12 amino acids. Trimming left V 4 bases short and J 4 bases short, with 7 bases between. CDR1 is SEHNR and CDR2 is FQNEAQ in the germline V gene (reference sequence). The chain's CDR3 is CASSYSTTEAFF. As DNA, the CDR3 is TGTGCCAGCAGCTACTCCACCACTGAAGCTTTCTTT.

V is TRBV7-9 and J is TRBJ2-7; 9 positions agree with TRBD2. The J segment lost 2 bases and the V segment lost 3 bases, leaving 5 bases of the junction unmatched. The CDR3 spans 15 residues. Germline lookup yields CDR1 SEHNR and CDR2 FQNEAQ (reference sequence). The CDR3 here is CASSLKGLAPYEQYF. In nucleotides, the CDR3 is TGTGCCAGCAGCTTGAAGGGACTAGCACCCTACGAGCAGTACTTC.

The CDR3 loop is CSADNRDRGYGYTF. The CDR3, as DNA: TGCAGTGCTGATAACCGGGACAGGGGGTATGGCTACACCTTC. The J gene is TRBJ1-2, the V gene TRBV20-1; TRBD1 matches at 11 bases. This CDR3 is built from 14 residues. V lost 5 bases and J lost 5; bases outside the gene matches: 7. CDR1 DFQATT and CDR2 SNEGSKA come from the germline V gene (reference sequence).

This chain joins TRBV7-9 and TRBJ2-7, with TRBD2 matching over 7 bases. V gave up 5 bases and J gave up 7 bases; unmatched junction bases: 8. Germline values: CDR1 SEHNR, CDR2 FQNEAQ (reference sequence). This CDR3 comprises 13 residues. The CDR3 spells CASSGRTSVEQYF. CDR3 nucleotides: TGTGCCAGCAGCGGAAGGACTAGTGTTGAGCAGTACTTC. Full variable domain (rest looked up from reference TRBV7-9 and TRBJ2-7): DTGVSQNPRHKITKRGQNVTFRCDPISEHNRLYWYRQTLGQGPEFLTYFQNEAQLEKSRLLSDRFSAERPKGSFSTLEIQRTEQGDSAMYLCASSGRTSVEQYFGPGTRLTVT.

The chain combines TRBV2 with TRBJ2-3, with 7 nucleotides matching TRBD1. From germline, CDR1 is SNHLY and CDR2 FYNNEI. Trimming cost V 8 bases and J 1 base; bases outside gene matches: 12. The CDR3 totals 16 residues. Here the CDR3 DNA reads TGTGCCAGCGCCCTCGGATGGGACAGCCGCACAGATACGCAGTATTTT. Protein sequence: CASALGWDSRTDTQYF. The full variable domain, its missing parts supplied by reference TRBV2 and TRBJ2-3, is EPEVTQTPSHQVTQMGQEVILRCVPISNHLYFYWYRQILGQKVEFLVSFYNNEISEKSEIFDDQFSVERPDGSNFTLKIRSTKLEDSAMYFCASALGWDSRTDTQYFGPGTRLTVL.

This chain links TRBV6-2 or TRBV6-3 with TRBJ2-7, with D possibly called TRBD1 or TRBD2 (6 bases each). The germline CDR1 and CDR2 sequences are MNHEY and SVGEGT. Trimming took 6 bases from V and 3 from J, leaving 15 bases between them. There are 14 residues in the CDR3. The CDR3 spells CASRMGGLNYEQYF. The DNA for the CDR3 is TGTGCCAGCAGGATGGGGGGCTTGAACTACGAGCAGTACTTC.

This chain links TRBV7-8 with TRBJ2-2; 7 bases match TRBD1. CDR3 length equals 14 residues. The J segment lost 2 bases and the V segment lost 10 bases, leaving 7 bases of the junction unmatched. The germline CDR1 and CDR2 sequences are SGHVS and FQNEAQ. DNA for the CDR3: TGTGCCACCGACAGGGTGGGAAACACCGGGGAGCTGTTTTTT. Its protein product is CATDRVGNTGELFF. The whole variable domain, remainder taken from reference TRBV7-8 and TRBJ2-2, is GAGVSQSPRYKVAKRGQDVALRCDPISGHVSLFWYQQALGQGPEFLTYFQNEAQLDKSGLPSDRFFAERPEGSVSTLKIQRTQQEDSAVYLCATDRVGNTGELFFGEGSRLTVL.